The clone carrying this T cell receptor beta chain was found a few times. CDR1 is SGHRS and CDR2 is YFSETQ in the germline V gene. The length of the CDR3 is 17 residues. V shed 3 bases, J shed 6 bases, and the junction held 14 bases outside the gene matches. The data originate from a study of T-cell memory formation after mild COVID-19. Study background: TCR clustering was largely donor specific.

Each CDR3 protein is one row after TCRdb ran MiXCR on the 5' RACE reads. The sample consists of 450,000 or so distinct CDR3 sequences, around a quarter of them appearing once. V is TRBV5-1 and J is TRBJ2-2, with 7 bases aligning to TRBD1. Input material: PBMCs or a T cell subset sorted from them (not recorded which). The source of this sequence is an adult woman who had mild COVID-19 (a few samples of this study predate the infection). Cell type and time point are not known. The DNA of the CDR3 is TGCGCCAGCAGCTCAAAAGTACCGGGACAGTTTCCCGGGGAGCTGTTTTTT. This codes for CASSSKVPGQFPGELFF.